This T cell receptor (beta chain) was sequenced for a study of the immune and genomic landscape of osteosarcoma. This CDR3 region has 12 residues. Germline CDR1 SGHNT, CDR2 YYREEE (reference sequence). Between the trimmed V and J ends, which lost 4 bases and 7 bases, there was a span of 12 bases. The post-treatment osteosarcoma tumors were primary, local recurrence or metastasis specimens from poor-prognosis patients. Sequencing was performed with immunoSEQ multiplex PCR; in TCRdb, only in-frame clones are kept and a portion is missing. Of over 950 clones listed, around three quarters are singletons.

The receptor was derived from a man younger than 40 with osteosarcoma. The chain combines TRBV5-4 with TRBJ2-7; D is undetermined. The source material was primary tumor tissue from soft tissue. The CDR3 is CASSLIGQEQYF. The CDR3 DNA is TGTGCCAGCAGCCTAATTGGGCAAGAGCAGTACTTC.